The 16 T cell receptor beta chains reported below all come from one sample, sequenced in a study of HIV-infected children after antiretroviral therapy interruption. Documented treatment: PENTA 11 planned treatment interruption arm or continuous ART arm. Unique molecular identifiers were included in an RNA-based 3' RACE TCR library. TCRdb recomputed calls from the 3' RACE reads with MiXCR, one row per CDR3 protein. The sample has roughly 46,000 distinct CDR3 sequences; around 4% are singletons. The material sequenced was CD45RA+ CD4+ T cells from PBMCs, pooled from several time points, taken from a donor given antiretroviral therapy, either interrupted or continuous. The subset is: naive CD4+ CD45RA+ CD45RO- T cells. Receptors were obtained from a pool of human donors with HIV.

This chain connects TRBV21-1 to TRBJ2-1; TRBD2 is the table's D call, not checked against the DNA. TRBV21-1 constitutes a pseudogene. This CDR3 is built from 20 residues. The CDR3, as DNA: TGTGCCAGCAGCAAAGAATTAGCGGGGTACCATCCAATCTCCTACAATGAGCAGTTCTTC. Amino acid sequence: CASSKELAGYHPISYNEQFF.

This clonotype occurred many times. This sequence joins TRBV6-6 and TRBJ1-2, with 10 nucleotides matching TRBD1. This CDR3 is built from 14 residues. Germline CDR1 and CDR2: MNHNY and SVGAGI (reference sequence). Germline trimming cut 6 bases from V and 4 bases from J; bases unmatched to any gene: 5. CDR3 coding DNA: TGTGCCAGCAGGGGACAGGGGAAGGCCTATGGCTACACCTTC. Its translation: CASRGQGKAYGYTF.

This chain joins TRBV18 and TRBJ1-6; D is unresolved. V was clipped by 3 bases and J by 5 bases, with 11 bases between them. The CDR3 length is 15 residues. Looked up from germline, CDR1 is KGHSH and CDR2 is LQKENI. The CDR3 coding sequence is TGTGCCAGCTCACCCTACAATGGGAATAATTCACCCCTCCACTTT. It encodes CASSPYNGNNSPLHF.

This clonotype appeared a few times. The gene calls are TRBV7-3 and TRBJ2-6; 8 positions agree with TRBD1. The CDR3 loop spans 18 amino acids. With V trimmed by 6 bases and J by 1 base, 11 bases remained unmatched. Germline lookup yields CDR1 SGHTA and CDR2 FQGTGA. CDR3 in amino acids: CASSREGQGNSGANVLTF. The DNA of the CDR3 is TGTGCCAGCAGTCGGGAAGGACAGGGTAATTCTGGGGCCAACGTCCTGACTTTC. Together with reference TRBV7-3 and TRBJ2-6, the CDR3 gives the full variable domain: GAGVSQTPSNKVTEKGKYVELRCDPISGHTALYWYRQSLGQGPEFLIYFQGTGAADDSGLPNDRFFAVRPEGSVSTLKIQRTERGDSAVYLCASSREGQGNSGANVLTFGAGSRLTVL.

This clonotype was counted many times. V is TRBV6-6 and J is TRBJ1-2; unclear D gene. The CDR3 is 15 residues long. Trimming took 0 bases from V and 0 from J, leaving 8 bases between them. The germline CDR1 and CDR2 sequences are MNHNY and SVGAGI (reference sequence). This chain's CDR3 is CASSYSSMSNYGYTF. Here the CDR3 DNA reads TGTGCCAGCAGTTACTCGTCCATGTCTAACTATGGCTACACCTTC.

The table lists this clonotype with many counts. The J gene is TRBJ1-3, the V gene TRBV11-2; D is ambiguous. Per the germline V gene, CDR1 is SGHAT and CDR2 is FQNNGV. This CDR3 spans 14 amino acids. Trimming stripped 10 bases from V and 5 bases from J, with 18 bases between. The CDR3 sequence is CATSSIPSRNTIYF. For the CDR3, the DNA is TGTGCCACCTCTTCCATCCCGAGTAGAAACACCATATATTTT.

This clonotype was recorded a few times. The rearrangement joins TRBV5-1 to TRBJ2-3; the D is unclear. V was clipped by 1 base and J by 3 bases, with 9 bases between them. The CDR3 is 14 amino acids. From germline, CDR1 is SGHRS and CDR2 YFSETQ. The CDR3 bases are TGCGCCAGCAGCTTGATGAGCACGACAGATACGCAGTATTTT. Translating it yields CASSLMSTTDTQYF.

The sample holds many counts of this clonotype. The V gene is TRBV20-1, the J gene TRBJ1-1; D may be TRBD1 (5 bases). CDR3 length: 9 amino acids. V was pared by 5 bases and J by 11 bases, with 9 bases between. Germline V lookup: CDR1 DFQATT, CDR2 SNEGSKA (reference sequence). The CDR3 nucleotides are TGCAGTGCTCGGGGGGAGGCTTTCTTT. This encodes CSARGEAFF.

Many counts were recorded for this clonotype. This chain connects TRBV3-1 to TRBJ2-7, with a possible D match to TRBD2 (7 bases). Trimming took 4 bases from V and 7 from J, leaving 14 bases between them. The CDR3 totals 13 residues. The germline V gene has CDR1 LGHDT and CDR2 YNNKEL (reference sequence). DNA for the CDR3: TGTGCCAGCAGCCCTCGGACAGCGGGGGAGCAGTACTTC. This encodes CASSPRTAGEQYF.

This clonotype was detected many times. The gene calls are TRBV12-3 or TRBV12-4 and TRBJ1-2, with TRBD1 identical over 7 bases. V trimming: 1 base; J trimming: 8 bases; junction bases outside the gene matches: 4. The CDR3 loop spans 13 amino acids. CDR3 DNA sequence: TGTGCCAGCAGTTTAGAACAGGGGAGCGGCTACACCTTC. Translation: CASSLEQGSGYTF.

J is TRBJ2-3 and V is TRBV6-1; no clear D. Germline CDR1 and CDR2: MNHNS and SASEGT. V lost 2 bases, J lost 2 bases, and 8 bases lay in between. The CDR3 is made up of 14 amino acids. CDR3 sequence (DNA): TGTGCCAGCAGTGAAAGAGATTCCACAGATACGCAGTATTTT. Its translation: CASSERDSTDTQYF.

This clonotype occurred many times. V gene TRBV6-6 combines with J gene TRBJ1-1; D gene unclear. Germline V lookup: CDR1 MNHNY, CDR2 SVGAGI (reference sequence). The CDR3 spans 13 residues. V was pared by 2 bases and J by 8 bases, with 12 bases between. Here the CDR3 reads CASSYPGIREAFF. CDR3 sequence (DNA): TGTGCCAGCAGTTACCCTGGGATAAGAGAAGCTTTCTTT.

The chain carries TRBV12-3 or TRBV12-4 and TRBJ2-7; D perhaps matches TRBD2 (6 bases). CDR3 size: 15 residues. Trimming shortened V by 6 bases and J by 10 bases, and 25 bases separated the two germline ends. This CDR3 reads CASSQDQGGSYEQYF. CDR3 DNA: TGTGCCAGCAGCCAAGACCAGGGAGGCTCCTATGAACAGTACTTC.

In this sample, this clonotype turned up many times. This chain links TRBV13 with TRBJ2-7; possibly TRBD1 for D (5 bases). Germline CDR1 is PRHDT and CDR2 is FYEKMQ (reference sequence). This CDR3 spans 14 amino acids. Between the trimmed V and J ends, which lost 4 bases and 6 bases, there was a span of 16 bases. The CDR3 here is CASSSTAGSAEQYF. The DNA for the CDR3 is TGTGCCAGCAGCTCGACAGCAGGATCGGCCGAGCAGTACTTC.

The chain couples TRBV6-2 or TRBV6-3 to TRBJ2-3; 10 nucleotides line up with TRBD2. Germline values: CDR1 MNHEY, CDR2 SVGEGT. Trimming cost V 6 bases and J 6 bases; bases outside gene matches: 3. CDR3 length equals 13 residues. This CDR3 is CASRSGGADTQYF. The CDR3 nucleotides read TGTGCCAGCAGAAGCGGGGGGGCCGATACGCAGTATTTT.

This clonotype was seen many times. In DNA form, the CDR3 reads TGTGCCAGCAGACCCGGGGGGGCCGAAGAGACCCAGTACTTC. This codes for CASRPGGAEETQYF. J is TRBJ2-5 and V is TRBV6-6; 8 bases map to TRBD2. Per the germline V gene, CDR1 is MNHNY and CDR2 is SVGAGI (reference sequence). The CDR3 totals 14 residues. The ends lost 6 bases at V and 3 bases at J; junction bases unmatched: 6.